The 26 T cell receptor beta chains below were found in one sample sequenced in a study of cytomegalovirus exposure and HLA in healthy donors. Clones were read by immunoSEQ multiplex PCR, and TCRdb kept only the in-frame ones, dropping some. The profile shows 250,000 to 400,000 clones, 88% of them singletons. Sequencing was carried out using PBMCs. The receptors come from a man aged 25 to 40 in good health and CMV-seronegative.

The V call is TRBV7-2, the J call TRBJ1-6; 8 nucleotides align to TRBD1. Germline V gives CDR1 SGHTA, CDR2 FQGNSA. V lost 6 bases, J lost 1 base, and 8 bases stayed unmatched. CDR3 length equals 17 residues. In DNA form, the CDR3 reads TGTGCCAGCAGAGACCAGGGGGCAGGTTCCTATAATTCACCCCTCCACTTT. Its translation is CASRDQGAGSYNSPLHF.

This chain connects TRBV4-3 to TRBJ2-3; 13 bases map to TRBD2. J lost 6 bases, V lost 0 bases, and 18 bases had no gene match. CDR3 length: 21 residues. Germline V gene sequence: CDR1 LGHNA, CDR2 YSLEER. The CDR3 spells CASSQDPGTSGETGLRDTQYF. CDR3 nucleotides: TGCGCCAGCAGCCAAGACCCCGGGACTAGCGGGGAGACGGGACTGCGGGATACGCAGTATTTT.

This clone was counted a single time. The CDR3 region has the DNA TGTGCCAGCAGTGAATGGCGGGCCCAGTTCAATGAGCAGTTCTTC. Residues: CASSEWRAQFNEQFF. This chain joins TRBV6-1 and TRBJ2-1; TRBD2 is a possible D gene (5 bases). Germline loops: CDR1 MNHNS, CDR2 SASEGT. The CDR3 has 15 residues. V shed 2 bases and J shed 6 bases, with 14 bases lying between them.

The chain couples TRBV28 to TRBJ1-1, with a weak D call TRBD1 (6 bases). V dropped 4 bases and J dropped 9 bases, with 12 bases sitting between them. There are 12 residues in the CDR3. Germline V CDR1 and CDR2: MDHEN, SYDVKM. The CDR3 protein is CASSSQGPQAFF. The CDR3 DNA reads as TGTGCCAGCAGTTCCCAGGGGCCCCAAGCTTTCTTT.

This clone has only one observation. V is TRBV2 and J is TRBJ2-7; possibly TRBD1 for D (5 bases). Germline CDR1 reads SNHLY; CDR2 reads FYNNEI. This CDR3 has 14 amino acids. Trimming left V 7 bases short and J 1 base short, with 14 bases between. In nucleotides, the CDR3 is TGTGCCAGCAACAGGAACGTCGGTTCCTACGAGCAGTACTTC. Translating it yields CASNRNVGSYEQYF.

V and J are TRBV7-9 and TRBJ2-1; D uncertain. The V gene lost 10 bases and the J gene lost 6 bases, with 10 bases spanning the gap. CDR1 is SEHNR and CDR2 is FQNEAQ in the germline V gene (reference sequence). CDR3 size: 11 residues. The CDR3, as DNA: TGTGCCATCCTGTCCGTCAATGAGCAGTTCTTC. Its translation is CAILSVNEQFF.

The V call is TRBV18, the J call TRBJ2-7, with a weak D call TRBD1 (6 bases). The germline gives CDR1 KGHSH, CDR2 LQKENI. V was trimmed by 1 base and J by 5 bases, leaving 18 bases between them. The CDR3 runs 16 residues. CDR3 loop: CASSPRQVTVSDEQYF. CDR3 nucleotides: TGTGCCAGCTCACCACGACAGGTAACTGTGAGCGACGAGCAGTACTTC.

V gene TRBV18 combines with J gene TRBJ2-7, with TRBD1 identical over 10 bases. V was pared by 3 bases and J by 4 bases, with 3 bases of the junction left unmatched. Germline values: CDR1 KGHSH, CDR2 LQKENI. The length of the CDR3 is 14 residues. The CDR3 DNA is TGTGCCAGCTCACCCGGGACAGGGGTTTACGAGCAGTACTTC. This codes for CASSPGTGVYEQYF.

The rearrangement joins TRBV19 to TRBJ1-2, with TRBD1 identical over 9 bases. CDR1 is LNHDA, CDR2 SQIVND, per germline (reference sequence). This CDR3 comprises 13 residues. J was trimmed by 1 base and V by 10 bases; bases with no gene match: 4. The CDR3 is CATRQGVNYGYTF. CDR3 DNA: TGTGCCACACGACAGGGGGTTAACTATGGCTACACCTTC.

The rearrangement links TRBV11-3 to TRBJ2-7; the match to TRBD2 covers 12 bases. CDR1 SGHNT and CDR2 YENEEA come from the germline V gene. With 1 base clipped from V and 4 bases from J, the junction kept 11 bases outside the gene matches. CDR3 length: 18 amino acids. The CDR3 reads CASSLGPLTSGGGYEQYF. CDR3 DNA sequence: TGTGCCAGCAGCTTAGGTCCCTTGACTAGCGGGGGAGGGTACGAGCAGTACTTC.

The rearrangement links TRBV18 to TRBJ1-2; possible D gene TRBD1, 5 bases. Trimming removed 1 base at V and 7 bases at J, with 16 bases between. This CDR3 has 15 amino acids. Looked up from germline, CDR1 is KGHSH and CDR2 is LQKENI. The CDR3 protein is CASSPLSQAGSGYTF. DNA for the CDR3: TGTGCCAGCTCACCACTTTCACAGGCCGGGTCTGGCTACACCTTC. Combining the CDR3 with reference TRBV18 and TRBJ1-2 gives the whole variable domain NAGVMQNPRHLVRRRGQEARLRCSPMKGHSHVYWYRQLPEEGLKFMVYLQKENIIDESGMPKERFSAEFPKEGPSILRIQQVVRGDSAAYFCASSPLSQAGSGYTFGSGTRLTVV.

The DNA of the CDR3 is TGTGCCAGCTCAACGATAGGGGGGGACACTGAAGCTTTCTTT. Amino acids: CASSTIGGDTEAFF. V gene TRBV18 combines with J gene TRBJ1-1; possible D gene TRBD1, 6 bases. Per the germline V gene, CDR1 is KGHSH and CDR2 is LQKENI. The CDR3 runs to 14 residues. Trimming cost V 5 bases and J 3 bases, with 13 bases left between them.

The V gene is TRBV4-1, the J gene TRBJ2-2; D unclear. Germline lookup yields CDR1 MGHRA and CDR2 YSYEKL. Trimming cost V 1 base and J 5 bases, with 8 bases left between them. CDR3 length: 14 amino acids. This CDR3 is CASSQVLQTGELFF. As DNA, the CDR3 is TGCGCCAGCAGCCAAGTCCTACAGACCGGGGAGCTGTTTTTT.

The chain is built from TRBV5-1 and TRBJ2-7; D gene unclear. CDR3 length: 14 residues. The germline CDR1 and CDR2 sequences are SGHRS and YFSETQ. V was pared by 1 base and J by 3 bases, with 11 bases between. Here the CDR3 DNA reads TGCGCCAGCAGCTTGTGGTCCCCTAACTACGAGCAGTACTTC. Protein product: CASSLWSPNYEQYF.

The chain is built from TRBV6-1 and TRBJ2-7, with a tentative D call TRBD2 (5 bases). CDR1 and CDR2 (germline): MNHNS, SASEGT. This CDR3 region has 15 residues. V was shortened by 1 base and J by 0 bases, with 10 bases between the two germline ends. CDR3 in DNA: TGTGCCAGCAGTGAAGAGGGTGGGAGCTCCTACGAGCAGTACTTC. Protein: CASSEEGGSSYEQYF.

The chain joins TRBV7-9 to TRBJ2-7; tentatively, D is TRBD1 (6 bases). The CDR3 totals 16 residues. V lost 1 base to trimming and J lost 2 bases, with 15 bases between them. The germline V gene encodes CDR1 SEHNR and CDR2 FQNEAQ (reference sequence). Written as DNA, the CDR3 is TGTGCCAGCAGCTTAGGTAGTGGGGGCAGAGCCTACGAGCAGTACTTC. Its translation: CASSLGSGGRAYEQYF. Filled out from reference TRBV7-9 and TRBJ2-7, the complete variable domain reads DTGVSQNPRHKITKRGQNVTFRCDPISEHNRLYWYRQTLGQGPEFLTYFQNEAQLEKSRLLSDRFSAERPKGSFSTLEIQRTEQGDSAMYLCASSLGSGGRAYEQYFGPGTRLTVT.

The genes are TRBV4-3 and TRBJ1-5, with 7 bases fitting TRBD1. The CDR3 consists of 14 residues. Germline lookup yields CDR1 LGHNA and CDR2 YSLEER. After removal of 4 bases from V and 7 bases from J, the junction contained 7 bases not matched to a gene. The DNA of the CDR3 is TGCGCCAGCAGCCTCGACAGGGCAGTCCAGCCCCAGCATTTT. Translation: CASSLDRAVQPQHF.

This clone was counted a single time. The chain employs TRBV5-1 and TRBJ1-1; TRBD1 might be the D (5 bases). The germline V gene has CDR1 SGHRS and CDR2 YFSETQ. The CDR3 has 14 residues. V was clipped by 6 bases and J by 1 base, with 13 bases between them. This CDR3 is CASIPNTGNTEAFF. The DNA of the CDR3 is TGCGCCAGCATCCCGAATACAGGGAACACTGAAGCTTTCTTT.

This clone was seen only once. The chain couples TRBV2 to TRBJ2-1, with D unresolved. CDR1 and CDR2 (germline): SNHLY, FYNNEI. Deletions cut 4 bases from V and 7 bases from J, with 8 bases between. The length of the CDR3 is 12 residues. CDR3 nucleotide sequence: TGTGCCAGCAGTGTAGCCGGGAATGAGCAGTTCTTC. This codes for CASSVAGNEQFF.

This sequence joins TRBV5-5 and TRBJ2-7; 8 nucleotides match TRBD1. The CDR3 runs 14 residues. Germline V lookup: CDR1 SGHKS, CDR2 YYEKEE (reference sequence). The junction had 5 bases not matched to a gene; V was cut back by 3 bases and J by 3 bases. For the CDR3, the DNA is TGTGCCAGCAGCTCCGGACAGGGTGGCTACGAGCAGTACTTC. It specifies CASSSGQGGYEQYF.

V usage is TRBV5-1 and J usage is TRBJ2-7, with 7 nucleotides matching TRBD1. With V trimmed by 4 bases and J by 0 bases, 7 bases remained unmatched. CDR1 and CDR2 from the germline V gene are SGHRS and YFSETQ. This CDR3 region has 15 residues. CDR3: CASSISQGTSYEQYF. As DNA, the CDR3 is TGCGCCAGCAGCATTTCACAGGGGACCTCCTACGAGCAGTACTTC.

The chain uses TRBV19 and TRBJ1-6; D is undetermined. CDR3 size: 13 residues. Germline CDR1 reads LNHDA; CDR2 reads SQIVND (reference sequence). The CDR3 protein is CPRSGSFDSPLHF. DNA of the CDR3: TGTCCCCGTTCCGGGTCTTTCGATTCACCCCTCCACTTT.

The V gene is TRBV6-1, the J gene TRBJ1-5; no reliable D call. Trimming left V 2 bases short and J 7 bases short, with 9 bases between. This CDR3 comprises 13 residues. Germline CDR1 is MNHNS and CDR2 is SASEGT. The CDR3 here is CASSESGRQPQHF. In nucleotides, the CDR3 is TGTGCCAGCAGTGAAAGCGGTAGGCAGCCCCAGCATTTT.

The J gene is TRBJ2-5, the V gene TRBV15; 8 nucleotides align to TRBD1. V lost 1 base to trimming and J lost 5 bases; unmatched junction nucleotides: 12. CDR3 length: 17 residues. The germline V gene has CDR1 LNHNV and CDR2 YYDKDF (reference sequence). CDR3 protein: CATSRGSGDRLAETQYF. The CDR3 bases are TGTGCCACCAGCAGAGGGTCGGGGGACAGGCTGGCGGAGACCCAGTACTTC.

The chain recombines TRBV2 with TRBJ2-3; 10 bases are shared with TRBD2. The CDR3 spans 18 residues. V dropped 7 bases and J dropped 3; count of bases not matched to a gene: 16. Germline V CDR1 and CDR2: SNHLY, FYNNEI. CDR3 protein: CASIRLAGANINTDTQYF. The CDR3 bases are TGTGCCAGCATACGTCTAGCGGGGGCCAACATAAATACAGATACGCAGTATTTT.

The J gene is TRBJ2-2, the V gene TRBV9; 10 nucleotides match TRBD1. V shed 4 bases and J 7 bases; nucleotides not matched to a gene: 13. The CDR3 totals 17 residues. Germline CDR1 is SGDLS and CDR2 is YYNGEE. The CDR3 DNA follows: TGTGCCAGCAGCCTTAAAAGACAGGGGGCGCCGATCGGGGAGCTGTTTTTT. Its protein is CASSLKRQGAPIGELFF.